The 29 T cell receptor beta chains in this list originate from one sample, sequenced in a study of blood T cell repertoires in COVID-19. TCRdb's table, derived via immunoSEQ multiplex PCR, lists solely in-frame clones and lacks some. Of approximately 220,000 clones listed, 75% to 90% are singletons. Material: peripheral blood. The receptors derive from a man aged 35-49 years with acute or convalescent COVID-19.

The chain links TRBV27 to TRBJ2-1; 7 bases agree with TRBD1. CDR1 is MNHEY, CDR2 SMNVEV, per germline (reference sequence). The ends lost 5 bases at V and 0 bases at J; junction bases unmatched: 4. The CDR3 covers 15 residues. The CDR3 DNA reads TGTGCCAGCAGTCCGACAGGGAGCTCCTACAATGAGCAGTTCTTC. Its protein is CASSPTGSSYNEQFF.

The chain is built from TRBV10-3 and TRBJ2-3, with D possibly TRBD1 on 5 matching bases. In germline, CDR1 is ENHRY, CDR2 SYGVKD. Trimming shortened V by 1 base and J by 0 bases, and 11 bases separated the two germline ends. The CDR3 extends over 16 amino acids. CDR3 residues: CAISEWGAVSTDTQYF. Here the CDR3 DNA reads TGTGCCATCAGTGAGTGGGGCGCGGTTAGCACAGATACGCAGTATTTT.

J is TRBJ2-3 and V is TRBV3-1 (or the pseudogene TRBV3-2); 14 bases are a match to TRBD2. The CDR3 totals 20 residues. The germline V gene encodes CDR1 LGHDT and CDR2 YNNKEL (reference sequence). Losses at the gene ends were 4 bases for V and 0 bases for J; bases not matched to a gene: 12. The CDR3 DNA reads as TGTGCCAGCAGCCTAGCCCCGGGACTAGCGGGAGTTACTAGCACAGATACGCAGTATTTT. It codes for CASSLAPGLAGVTSTDTQYF.

The chain combines TRBV11-2 with TRBJ1-2; 8 bases align to TRBD1. The CDR3 extends over 17 amino acids. CDR1 SGHAT and CDR2 FQNNGV come from the germline V gene. The junction had 12 bases not matched to a gene; V was cut back by 6 bases and J by 0 bases. In DNA, the CDR3 is TGTGCCAGCAGGGACAGGGTTCGAGGCCATACTAACTATGGCTACACCTTC. It is translated as CASRDRVRGHTNYGYTF.

The chain has TRBV18 and TRBJ1-6, with a tentative D call TRBD1 (5 bases). Germline-derived CDR1 and CDR2 are KGHSH and LQKENI. V was pared by 0 bases and J by 13 bases, with 22 bases between. The CDR3 length is 17 residues. DNA for the CDR3: TGTGCCAGCTCACCACCGATGAGGACTCGGGACTCGGTTCCCCTCCACTTT. Amino acids: CASSPPMRTRDSVPLHF. Complete variable domain (other parts from reference TRBV18 and TRBJ1-6): NAGVMQNPRHLVRRRGQEARLRCSPMKGHSHVYWYRQLPEEGLKFMVYLQKENIIDESGMPKERFSAEFPKEGPSILRIQQVVRGDSAAYFCASSPPMRTRDSVPLHFGNGTRLTVT.

V gene TRBV7-9 combines with J gene TRBJ2-7; 7 positions match TRBD2. Germline values: CDR1 SEHNR, CDR2 FQNEAQ (reference sequence). The CDR3 totals 15 residues. V was clipped by 5 bases and J by 6 bases; unmatched bases: 13. The CDR3: CASSTRDYEGAEQYF. The CDR3 nucleotides are TGTGCCAGCAGCACCCGGGACTACGAAGGGGCCGAGCAGTACTTC.

This chain connects TRBV7-6 to TRBJ2-2, with 7 bases matching TRBD2. The CDR3 runs 16 residues. Germline V lookup: CDR1 SGHVS, CDR2 FNYEAQ. The V and J ends lost 5 bases and 4 bases, in that order; junction bases with no gene match: 10. CDR3 DNA sequence: TGTGCCAGCAGCCCCCGCGGGGGAAGGACCACCGGGGAGCTGTTTTTT. It is translated as CASSPRGGRTTGELFF.

This clone appeared once. The V gene is TRBV28, the J gene TRBJ2-3; TRBD2 agrees at 8 bases. The germline CDR1 and CDR2 sequences are MDHEN and SYDVKM. The V gene end was trimmed by 5 bases and the J gene end by 8 bases; junction bases not matched to a gene: 9. The CDR3 contains 14 residues. CDR3 in amino acids: CASSRPGLVATQYF. Here the CDR3 DNA reads TGTGCCAGCAGTCGTCCGGGACTAGTCGCTACGCAGTATTTT.

The chain couples TRBV28 to TRBJ1-4; TRBD1 might be the D (6 bases). The length of the CDR3 is 15 residues. CDR1 is MDHEN and CDR2 is SYDVKM in the germline V gene. Deletions cut 7 bases from V and 0 bases from J, with 12 bases between. The CDR3 here is CASNLPGATNEKLFF. DNA for the CDR3: TGTGCCAGCAATCTCCCAGGGGCAACTAATGAAAAACTGTTTTTT.

The table lists this clone with a count of one. The CDR3 DNA sequence: TGTGCCAGCAATCCAAGAACCCAGGGGTATGGCTACACCTTC. Its translation: CASNPRTQGYGYTF. This chain connects TRBV6-6 to TRBJ1-2; TRBD1 is a possible D gene (6 bases). V was trimmed by 7 bases and J by 5 bases, leaving 17 bases between them. From germline, CDR1 is MNHNY and CDR2 SVGAGI (reference sequence). CDR3 length equals 14 residues.

The chain has TRBV19 and TRBJ2-1; 7 nucleotides line up with TRBD1. CDR1 and CDR2 from the germline V gene are LNHDA and SQIVND (reference sequence). V dropped 7 bases and J dropped 2; count of bases not matched to a gene: 5. The CDR3 is made up of 14 amino acids. The CDR3 sequence is CASKLGQAYNEQFF. The CDR3 nucleotides are TGTGCCAGTAAACTTGGACAGGCCTACAATGAGCAGTTCTTC.

The chain uses TRBV2 and TRBJ2-1; possible D gene TRBD1, 5 bases. In germline, CDR1 is SNHLY, CDR2 FYNNEI. Trimming stripped 6 bases from V and 5 bases from J, with 14 bases between. The CDR3 extends over 14 amino acids. Written as DNA, the CDR3 is TGTGCCAGCAGCGGCTTAGACAGAGACAATGAGCAGTTCTTC. It is translated as CASSGLDRDNEQFF.

The chain uses TRBV18 and TRBJ1-6; 7 bases map to TRBD1. The CDR3 runs to 15 residues. Looked up from germline, CDR1 is KGHSH and CDR2 is LQKENI. Trimming at V came to 0 bases and at J to 7 bases, leaving 3 bases not matched to a gene. CDR3 in amino acids: CASSPPQGENSPLHF. The CDR3 bases are TGTGCCAGCTCACCACCCCAGGGGGAGAATTCACCCCTCCACTTT.

The chain recombines TRBV19 with TRBJ1-2; no reliable D call. Germline values: CDR1 LNHDA, CDR2 SQIVND (reference sequence). The CDR3 is 13 residues long. Trimming cost V 4 bases and J 2 bases, with 8 bases left between them. Written as DNA, the CDR3 is TGTGCCAGTAGTACCCGGGAGAACTATGGCTACACCTTC. It specifies CASSTRENYGYTF.

The V and J genes are TRBV5-4 and TRBJ1-2, with 11 bases aligning to TRBD1. This CDR3 comprises 17 residues. Germline loops: CDR1 SGHNT, CDR2 YYREEE (reference sequence). J gave up 1 base and V 4 bases, and 9 bases lay outside the gene matches. DNA for the CDR3: TGTGCCAGCAGCCTTCGGACAGGGGGCGGGAGTAACTATGGCTACACCTTC. It codes for CASSLRTGGGSNYGYTF.

V is TRBV18 and J is TRBJ1-2; D remains ambiguous. Trimming removed 3 bases at V and 5 bases at J, with 7 bases between. CDR3 length equals 12 residues. Germline V gives CDR1 KGHSH, CDR2 LQKENI. CDR3 sequence (DNA): TGTGCCAGCTCACCTGACACTTATGGCTACACCTTC. Encoded protein: CASSPDTYGYTF.

The V call is TRBV30, the J call TRBJ1-6; 7 bases match TRBD1. After removal of 3 bases from V and 9 bases from J, the junction contained 2 bases not matched to a gene. Germline-derived CDR1 and CDR2 are GTSNPN and SVGIG (reference sequence). This CDR3 contains 12 residues. Here the CDR3 DNA reads TGTGCCTGGAGCAGGGACAGTTCACCCCTCCACTTT. This translates into CAWSRDSSPLHF.

The V and J genes are TRBV25-1 and TRBJ2-1, with 9 nucleotides matching TRBD1. The germline gives CDR1 MGHDK, CDR2 SYGVNS. CDR3 length: 16 residues. The V gene end was trimmed by 3 bases and the J gene end by 3 bases; junction bases not matched to a gene: 6. CDR3: CASSDSDRGYYNEQFF. The CDR3 coding sequence is TGTGCCAGCAGTGACTCCGACAGGGGGTACTACAATGAGCAGTTCTTC.

The genes are TRBV4-1 and TRBJ2-4, with a possible D match to TRBD2 (6 bases). Trimming removed 0 bases from V and 0 bases from J, with 12 bases in between. Per the germline V gene, CDR1 is MGHRA and CDR2 is YSYEKL. The CDR3 runs 17 residues. The CDR3 region has the DNA TGCGCCAGCAGCCAAGATCGGGGGAGAACAGCCAAAAACATTCAGTACTTC. This translates into CASSQDRGRTAKNIQYF.

V usage is TRBV6-1 and J usage is TRBJ2-6; TRBD1 agrees at 7 bases. Per germline, CDR1 MNHNS and CDR2 SASEGT. The CDR3 consists of 17 residues. V lost 2 bases to trimming and J lost 4 bases; unmatched junction nucleotides: 8. CDR3: CASSERRQGAGANVLTF. In nucleotides, the CDR3 is TGTGCCAGCAGTGAAAGGAGACAGGGTGCCGGGGCCAACGTCCTGACTTTC.

In its sample, this clone was seen a few times. The chain is built from TRBV19 and TRBJ2-5; 9 nucleotides line up with TRBD1. Germline trimming cut 3 bases from V and 4 bases from J; bases unmatched to any gene: 3. In germline, CDR1 is LNHDA, CDR2 SQIVND (reference sequence). This CDR3 is 14 amino acids long. The CDR3 nucleotides read TGTGCCAGTAGTATTACACAGGGGGCAGAGACCCAGTACTTC. Amino acids: CASSITQGAETQYF.

This chain joins TRBV19 and TRBJ1-1; the match to TRBD1 covers 11 bases. Losses at the gene ends were 7 bases for V and 12 bases for J; bases not matched to a gene: 16. The CDR3 contains 15 residues. Germline V gene lookup returns CDR1 LNHDA and CDR2 SQIVND (reference sequence). The CDR3: CASTYGAGQGDPPFF. DNA for the CDR3: TGTGCCAGTACCTACGGTGCGGGACAGGGGGATCCTCCTTTCTTT.

The chain combines TRBV11-2 with TRBJ1-2; D is undetermined. Germline CDR1 reads SGHAT; CDR2 reads FQNNGV. V shed 3 bases and J shed 4 bases, with 12 bases lying between them. The CDR3 has 14 amino acids. The CDR3 loop is CASSFAGLTYGYTF. CDR3 DNA sequence: TGTGCCAGCAGCTTCGCCGGACTGACCTATGGCTACACCTTC.

On this clone: Different DNA sequences within this sample yield the same CDR3. The chain uses TRBV6-5 and TRBJ1-1; the match to TRBD1 covers 7 bases. With 5 bases clipped from V and 4 bases from J, the junction kept 7 bases outside the gene matches. The CDR3 is 14 amino acids. Germline assignment: CDR1 MNHEY and CDR2 SVGAGI. The CDR3 loop reads CASSPRTGSTEAFF. CDR3 nucleotides: TGTGCCAGCAGTCCCCGGACAGGAAGCACTGAAGCTTTCTTT.

The rearrangement links TRBV9 to TRBJ1-1; D gene unclear. This CDR3 contains 16 residues. Per the germline V gene, CDR1 is SGDLS and CDR2 is YYNGEE. The germline V and J ends were trimmed by 0 bases and 1 base, with 13 bases remaining between them. CDR3 sequence: CASSVGTVGGNTEAFF. The CDR3 DNA is TGTGCCAGCAGCGTAGGGACCGTTGGAGGGAACACTGAAGCTTTCTTT.

This chain connects TRBV3-1 (or the pseudogene TRBV3-2) to TRBJ2-7; 7 nucleotides agree with TRBD2. Germline V CDR1 and CDR2: LGHDT, YNNKEL (reference sequence). With 6 bases clipped from V and 6 bases from J, the junction kept 5 bases outside the gene matches. This CDR3 has 12 residues. The chain's CDR3 is CASRSGGGEQYF. The CDR3 DNA follows: TGTGCCAGCAGAAGCGGCGGGGGCGAGCAGTACTTC.

This chain connects TRBV5-5 to TRBJ1-2; 10 bases line up with TRBD1. This CDR3 region has 13 residues. Germline lookup yields CDR1 SGHKS and CDR2 YYEKEE (reference sequence). After removal of 3 bases from V and 8 bases from J, the junction contained 4 bases not matched to a gene. The CDR3 region is CASSSGTGAGYTF. The CDR3 nucleotides read TGTGCCAGCAGCTCCGGGACAGGGGCGGGCTACACCTTC.

The chain has TRBV27 and TRBJ2-3, with TRBD2 matching over 9 bases. This CDR3 comprises 15 residues. The V segment lost 5 bases and the J segment 4 bases; nucleotides outside the gene matches: 7. The germline CDR1 and CDR2 sequences are MNHEY and SMNVEV (reference sequence). The CDR3: CASSRREGRADTQYF. CDR3 bases: TGTGCCAGCAGTCGGCGGGAGGGCCGCGCAGATACGCAGTATTTT.

The rearrangement links TRBV27 to TRBJ1-1; 12 nucleotides match TRBD1. The germline V gene has CDR1 MNHEY and CDR2 SMNVEV (reference sequence). This CDR3 contains 16 residues. V gave up 1 base and J gave up 10 bases; unmatched junction bases: 10. CDR3 nucleotide sequence: TGTGCCAGCAGTTTATTTTTCCCCGGGACAGGGGGCTTAGCTTTCTTT. Encoded protein: CASSLFFPGTGGLAFF.